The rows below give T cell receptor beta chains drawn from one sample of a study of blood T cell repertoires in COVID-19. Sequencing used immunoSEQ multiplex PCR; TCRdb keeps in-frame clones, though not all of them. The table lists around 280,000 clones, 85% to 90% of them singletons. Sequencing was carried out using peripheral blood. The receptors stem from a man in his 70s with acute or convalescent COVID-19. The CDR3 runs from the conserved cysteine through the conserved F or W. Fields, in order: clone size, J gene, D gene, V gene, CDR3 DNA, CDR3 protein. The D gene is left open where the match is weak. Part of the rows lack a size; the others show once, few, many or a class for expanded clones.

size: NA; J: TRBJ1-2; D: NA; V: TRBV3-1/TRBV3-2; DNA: TGTGCCAGCAGCCAAGTGGCGGAAAGGGGCTACACCTTC; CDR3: CASSQVAERGYTF
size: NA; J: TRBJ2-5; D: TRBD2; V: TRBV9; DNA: TGTGCCAGCAGCGGTAGCGGGGGGGCGAGGGGAGAGACCCAGTACTTC; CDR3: CASSGSGGARGETQYF
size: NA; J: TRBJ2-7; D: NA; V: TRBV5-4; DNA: TGTGCCAGCAGCTTGGAGGAATCGCCCGGGTACGAGCAGTACTTC; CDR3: CASSLEESPGYEQYF
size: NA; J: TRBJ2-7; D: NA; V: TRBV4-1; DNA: TGCGCCAGCAGCCAAGAAACTCAGGTAAACTACGAGCAGTACTTC; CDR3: CASSQETQVNYEQYF
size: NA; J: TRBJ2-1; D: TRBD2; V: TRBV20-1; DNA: TGCAGTGCTAGTATGACTAGCGGGACTTACTACAATGAGCAGTTCTTC; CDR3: CSASMTSGTYYNEQFF
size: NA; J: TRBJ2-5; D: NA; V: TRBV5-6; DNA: TGTGCCAGCAGCTTGGTGTACGGCCAAGAGACCCAGTACTTC; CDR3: CASSLVYGQETQYF
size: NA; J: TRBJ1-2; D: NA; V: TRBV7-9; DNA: TGTGCCAGCAGCTTAGCGGTAGATCCGAACTATGGCTACACCTTC; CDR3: CASSLAVDPNYGYTF
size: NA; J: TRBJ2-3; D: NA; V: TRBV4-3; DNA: TGCGCCAGCAGCCAATCGTCCTGGCCAGCGATCACAGATACGCAGTATTTT; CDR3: CASSQSSWPAITDTQYF
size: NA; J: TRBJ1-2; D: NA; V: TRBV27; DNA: TGTGCCAGCAGCTTCCTAGGAACTAACTATGGCTACACCTTC; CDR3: CASSFLGTNYGYTF
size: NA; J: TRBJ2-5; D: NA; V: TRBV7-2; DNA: TGTGCCAGCAGCACCAGGGTGCAAGAGACCCAGTACTTC; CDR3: CASSTRVQETQYF
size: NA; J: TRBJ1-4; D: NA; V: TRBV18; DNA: TGTGCCAGCTCACCAGCAGGCGGGTATGAAAAACTGTTTTTT; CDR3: CASSPAGGYEKLFF
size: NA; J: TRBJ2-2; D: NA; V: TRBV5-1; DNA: TGCGCCAGCAGCTTCGTCACTGAAAACACCGGGGAGCTGTTTTTT; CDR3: CASSFVTENTGELFF
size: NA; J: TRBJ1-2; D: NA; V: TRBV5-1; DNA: TGCGCCAGCAGCTTGGGAGGGCCTAACCCTGGCTACACCTTC; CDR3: CASSLGGPNPGYTF
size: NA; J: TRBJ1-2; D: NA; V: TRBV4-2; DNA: TGTGCCAGCAGCCAAGAGGGTGTCCGTCAGGGGCCGCATGGCTACACCTTC; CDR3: CASSQEGVRQGPHGYTF
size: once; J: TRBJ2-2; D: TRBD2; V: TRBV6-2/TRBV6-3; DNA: TGTGCCAGCAGTTATGGGCTAGCGGGAATAACCGGGGAGCTGTTTTTT; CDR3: CASSYGLAGITGELFF
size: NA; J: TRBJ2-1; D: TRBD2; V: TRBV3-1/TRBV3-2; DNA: TGTGCCAGCAGCCAGAAGCGGGGAGTCGGGCCTGAGCAGTTCTTC; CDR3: CASSQKRGVGPEQFF
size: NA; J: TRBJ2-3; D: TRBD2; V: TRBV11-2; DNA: TGTGCCAGCAGCTTATGGTCAACGGGAGGGGATACGCAGTATTTT; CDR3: CASSLWSTGGDTQYF
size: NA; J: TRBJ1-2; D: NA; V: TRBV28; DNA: TGTGCCAGCAGTGTTTTAGGGGGCTATGGCTACACCTTC; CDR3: CASSVLGGYGYTF
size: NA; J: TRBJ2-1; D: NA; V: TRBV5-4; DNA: TGTGCCAGCAGCTTGGCAGGAAAAATATCCTACAATGAGCAGTTCTTC; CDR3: CASSLAGKISYNEQFF
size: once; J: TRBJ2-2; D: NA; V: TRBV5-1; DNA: TGCGCCAGCAGCTTGGATATTCCCGGCACCGGGGAGCTGTTTTTT; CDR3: CASSLDIPGTGELFF